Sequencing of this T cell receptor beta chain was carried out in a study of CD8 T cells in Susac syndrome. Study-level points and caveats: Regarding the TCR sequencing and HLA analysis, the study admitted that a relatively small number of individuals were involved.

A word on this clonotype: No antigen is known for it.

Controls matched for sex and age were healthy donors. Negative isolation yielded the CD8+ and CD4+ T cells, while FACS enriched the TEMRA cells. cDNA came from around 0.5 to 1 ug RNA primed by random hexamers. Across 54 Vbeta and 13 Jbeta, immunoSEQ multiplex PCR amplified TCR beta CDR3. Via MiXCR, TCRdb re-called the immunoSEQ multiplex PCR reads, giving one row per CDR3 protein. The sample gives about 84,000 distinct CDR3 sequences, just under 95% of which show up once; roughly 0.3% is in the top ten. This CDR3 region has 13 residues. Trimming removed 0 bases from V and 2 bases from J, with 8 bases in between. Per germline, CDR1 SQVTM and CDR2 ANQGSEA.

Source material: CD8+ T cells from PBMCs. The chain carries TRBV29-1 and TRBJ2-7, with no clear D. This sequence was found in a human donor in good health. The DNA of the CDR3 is TGCAGCGTTGAAGATACAGTTACCTACGAGCAGTACTTC. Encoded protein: CSVEDTVTYEQYF.